One and the same sample provided the 19 T cell receptor beta chains below, sequenced in a study of blood T cell repertoires in COVID-19. The table came from immunoSEQ multiplex PCR; TCRdb's copy has only in-frame clones and leaves some out. The sample consists of some 130,000 clones, roughly 80% of them appearing once. Sequencing was performed on peripheral blood. All receptors derive from a man between 60 and 75 years old who had recovered from COVID-19.

The CDR3 loop is CASSLSGYEQYF. The CDR3 DNA reads TGTGCCAGCAGCCTTAGCGGCTACGAGCAGTACTTC. V and J are TRBV2 and TRBJ2-7; D may be TRBD2 (6 bases). CDR1 SNHLY and CDR2 FYNNEI come from the germline V gene. Trimming took off 6 bases at V and 3 bases at J, with 9 bases between the two ends. The CDR3 spans 12 residues.

The V gene is TRBV28, the J gene TRBJ1-3; D is uncertain. Germline V gene data show CDR1 as MDHEN and CDR2 as SYDVKM. The CDR3 spans 14 residues. V lost 3 bases and J lost 4, with 10 bases in between. CDR3 loop: CASSFRGTGNTIYF. CDR3 nucleotide sequence: TGTGCCAGCAGTTTCCGGGGAACCGGAAACACCATATATTTT.

CDR3 loop: CASTPGQGAYNEQFF. The CDR3, as DNA: TGTGCCAGCACTCCCGGACAGGGGGCCTACAATGAGCAGTTCTTC. The chain has TRBV11-2 and TRBJ2-1; the match to TRBD1 covers 10 bases. J lost 2 bases, V lost 7 bases, and 5 bases had no gene match. The CDR3 has 15 amino acids. Germline loops: CDR1 SGHAT, CDR2 FQNNGV.

The rearrangement joins TRBV28 to TRBJ1-5, with TRBD1 matching over 10 bases. The CDR3 has 16 amino acids. Germline trimming cut 8 bases from V and 0 bases from J; bases unmatched to any gene: 7. Germline V CDR1 and CDR2: MDHEN, SYDVKM. CDR3 coding DNA: TGTGCCAGCGGGGACAGGGGTAGATATAGCAATCAGCCCCAGCATTTT. It translates to CASGDRGRYSNQPQHF.

This clone was counted at least ten times. The V call is TRBV7-2, the J call TRBJ1-1, with D possibly matching TRBD1 (6 bases). V was trimmed by 8 bases and J by 10 bases, leaving 17 bases between them. CDR1 and CDR2 from the germline V gene are SGHTA and FQGNSA. The CDR3 runs 12 residues. CDR3 coding DNA: TGTGCCAGCCGAACCCCCCCAGGGGTAGCTTTCTTT. Its protein product is CASRTPPGVAFF.

The chain carries TRBV7-9 and TRBJ2-5, with TRBD1 matching over 10 bases. The CDR3 is 16 amino acids. Trimming cost V 3 bases and J 1 base; bases outside gene matches: 5. The germline V gene encodes CDR1 SEHNR and CDR2 FQNEAQ (reference sequence). This CDR3 is CASSFGDRGLQETQYF. CDR3 DNA sequence: TGTGCCAGCAGCTTCGGAGACAGGGGGCTCCAAGAGACCCAGTACTTC.

CDR3 residues: CASSQTGSLAGELFF. The DNA for the CDR3 is TGTGCCAGCAGCCAAACAGGGTCTCTAGCCGGGGAGCTGTTTTTT. The chain links TRBV3-1 (or the pseudogene TRBV3-2) to TRBJ2-2; D perhaps matches TRBD1 (6 bases). This CDR3 contains 15 residues. Trimming took 2 bases from V and 6 from J, leaving 13 bases between them. Germline CDR1 is LGHDT and CDR2 is YNNKEL (reference sequence).

The chain links TRBV18 to TRBJ2-5; TRBD2 aligns across 7 bases. Germline V CDR1 and CDR2: KGHSH, LQKENI. The CDR3 has 15 amino acids. V shed 4 bases and J 0 bases; nucleotides not matched to a gene: 5. This chain's CDR3 is CASSQGSGDQETQYF. The CDR3 bases are TGTGCCAGCTCACAGGGGAGCGGGGACCAAGAGACCCAGTACTTC. The full variable domain, in which reference TRBV18 and TRBJ2-5 provide the parts outside the CDR3, is NAGVMQNPRHLVRRRGQEARLRCSPMKGHSHVYWYRQLPEEGLKFMVYLQKENIIDESGMPKERFSAEFPKEGPSILRIQQVVRGDSAAYFCASSQGSGDQETQYFGPGTRLLVL.

V usage is TRBV4-3 and J usage is TRBJ2-2; 7 positions agree with TRBD1. V lost 0 bases, J lost 7 bases, and 8 bases stayed unmatched. Germline assignment: CDR1 LGHNA and CDR2 YSLEER. There are 16 residues in the CDR3. For the CDR3, the DNA is TGCGCCAGCAGCCAAGATTTCGGACAGGCTAGCGGGGAGCTGTTTTTT. Encoded protein: CASSQDFGQASGELFF.

The rearrangement joins TRBV12-3 or TRBV12-4 to TRBJ1-1; no clear D. Deletions cut 3 bases from V and 10 bases from J, with 9 bases between. The CDR3 contains 11 residues. The CDR3 nucleotides read TGTGCCAGCAGTTTGGGAGTCGGAGCTTTCTTT. Translation gives CASSLGVGAFF.

The rearrangement links TRBV28 to TRBJ2-5; 8 nucleotides line up with TRBD2. Germline assignment: CDR1 MDHEN and CDR2 SYDVKM. CDR3 length equals 16 residues. With 6 bases clipped from V and 3 bases from J, the junction kept 12 bases outside the gene matches. For the CDR3, the DNA is TGTGCCAGCAGCCGGGAGCGGGAGTGGGCTGAAGAGACCCAGTACTTC. Protein sequence: CASSREREWAEETQYF.

The chain links TRBV19 to TRBJ2-1, with a possible D match to TRBD1 (6 bases). The germline CDR1 and CDR2 sequences are LNHDA and SQIVND (reference sequence). V was shortened by 6 bases and J by 0 bases, with 6 bases between the two germline ends. CDR3 length equals 13 residues. For the CDR3, the DNA is TGTGCCAGTAGGGACAGCTCCTACAATGAGCAGTTCTTC. Translating gives CASRDSSYNEQFF.

V is TRBV30 and J is TRBJ2-3; 10 nucleotides match TRBD2. Looked up from germline, CDR1 is GTSNPN and CDR2 is SVGIG (reference sequence). V lost 2 bases, J lost 5 bases, and 7 bases stayed unmatched. The CDR3 consists of 15 residues. Written as DNA, the CDR3 is TGTGCCTGGAGTTTAGCGGGGGGTTATGTAGATACGCAGTATTTT. This gives the protein CAWSLAGGYVDTQYF.

The chain employs TRBV19 and TRBJ1-4; a possible D gene is TRBD1 (6 bases). The length of the CDR3 is 13 residues. Looked up from germline, CDR1 is LNHDA and CDR2 is SQIVND (reference sequence). V was shortened by 6 bases and J by 8 bases, with 13 bases between the two germline ends. The DNA for the CDR3 is TGTGCCAGTAGCACAGGGAGGGAAGAAAAACTGTTTTTT. It is translated as CASSTGREEKLFF.

V usage is TRBV7-2 and J usage is TRBJ1-2; tentatively, D is TRBD1 (6 bases). Germline CDR1 is SGHTA and CDR2 is FQGNSA. The V and J ends lost 5 bases and 2 bases respectively, with 12 bases between them. The CDR3 totals 14 residues. CDR3 region: CASSLTGTNYGYTF. CDR3 DNA sequence: TGTGCCAGCAGCCTCACAGGGACGAACTATGGCTACACCTTC.

V gene TRBV29-1 combines with J gene TRBJ1-1; D may be TRBD1 (5 bases). CDR3 length: 12 residues. V gave up 7 bases and J gave up 4 bases, with 13 bases separating them. Germline values: CDR1 SQVTM, CDR2 ANQGSEA. The CDR3 is CSAHGGATEAFF. The CDR3 region has the DNA TGCAGCGCCCATGGTGGGGCCACTGAAGCTTTCTTT.

This sequence joins TRBV2 and TRBJ1-1; 7 bases fit TRBD1. CDR3 length equals 14 residues. In germline, CDR1 is SNHLY, CDR2 FYNNEI. Trimming took 5 bases from V and 1 from J; bases not matched to a gene: 4. CDR3 in amino acids: CASSPGQRNTEAFF. CDR3 DNA: TGTGCCAGCAGTCCGGGACAGAGGAACACTGAAGCTTTCTTT.

The V and J genes are TRBV7-3 and TRBJ2-3, with TRBD1 identical over 7 bases. J lost 4 bases, V lost 5 bases, and 6 bases had no gene match. CDR1 is SGHTA, CDR2 FQGTGA, per germline. The length of the CDR3 is 14 residues. CDR3 in DNA: TGTGCCAGCAGCGCCCACCAGGGGGCAGATACGCAGTATTTT. This gives the protein CASSAHQGADTQYF.

The chain recombines TRBV6-5 with TRBJ2-3; 7 nucleotides align to TRBD2. The CDR3 spans 14 residues. V shed 6 bases, J shed 2 bases, and the junction held 5 bases outside the gene matches. Germline assignment: CDR1 MNHEY and CDR2 SVGAGI. CDR3 protein: CASSPSGDTDTQYF. The CDR3, as DNA: TGTGCCAGCAGCCCAAGCGGGGACACAGATACGCAGTATTTT.